Listed below are T cell receptor beta chains from one sample, sequenced in a study of shared clonotypes between healthy human individuals. Profiled with immunoSEQ multiplex PCR; TCRdb holds only in-frame clones, not every one. The data show over 1.5 million clones, approximately 98% seen once. Source material: naive CD4+ T cells sorted from blood. These receptors all come from a man younger than 45 in good health. CDR3s include the opening cysteine and the closing phenylalanine or tryptophan. Each record gives: V gene, clone size, J gene, D gene, CDR3 DNA, CDR3 protein. A D gene is named only where the DNA matches it firmly. Size is stated for part of the rows, as once, few or many counts, or as a class when the clone is expanded.

>TRBV7-9|-|TRBJ1-1|-
TGTGCCAGCAGGGGGTTGACAGGAGACACTGAAGCTTTCTTT
CASRGLTGDTEAFF
>TRBV4-2|-|TRBJ2-7|-
TGTGCCAGCAGCCAAGACAGTGACTACGAGCAGTACTTC
CASSQDSDYEQYF
>TRBV27|once|TRBJ2-7|-
TGTGCCAGCAGTCGCCTCGCGGGACAGATTGACTACGAGCAGTACTTC
CASSRLAGQIDYEQYF
>TRBV2|-|TRBJ2-7|-
TGTGCCAGCAGGGGGACGGTCCTCTCCTACGAGCAGTACTTC
CASRGTVLSYEQYF
>TRBV18|-|TRBJ1-5|-
TGTGCCAGCTCACCGGGGGACGGTCAGCCCCAGCATTTT
CASSPGDGQPQHF
>TRBV27|-|TRBJ2-7|TRBD2
TGTGCCAGCAGTTCTGGGACTAGCGGGATATACGAGCAGTACTTC
CASSSGTSGIYEQYF
>TRBV11-2|-|TRBJ2-1|TRBD2
TGTGCCAGCAGGCCTTCCGGGACTAGCGGGAGTGTGAATGAGCAGTTCTTC
CASRPSGTSGSVNEQFF
>TRBV5-4|-|TRBJ2-2|-
TGTGCCAGCAGCCCCCCGGCAGGGGTGAACACCGGGGAGCTGTTTTTT
CASSPPAGVNTGELFF
>TRBV9|-|TRBJ1-2|-
TGTGCCAGCAGCCCCAGCCGGTCGACATTCTATGGCTACACCTTC
CASSPSRSTFYGYTF
>TRBV18|-|TRBJ2-3|-
TGTGCCAGCTCACCACCATTCACAGATACGCAGTATTTT
CASSPPFTDTQYF
>TRBV27|-|TRBJ2-7|TRBD2
TGTGCCAGCAGTTACTCCGGACTAGCGGGAGGTCCGTTCTACGAGCAGTACTTC
CASSYSGLAGGPFYEQYF
>TRBV16|-|TRBJ1-2|-
TGTGCCAGCAGCCCAATGCCTAAGACAAAACTCTATGGCTACACCTTC
CASSPMPKTKLYGYTF
>TRBV7-3|-|TRBJ2-1|TRBD2
TGTGCCAGCAGCGGCTGGACTAGCGGGAAGGTCGGAAAATACAATGAGCAGTTCTTC
CASSGWTSGKVGKYNEQFF
>TRBV28|-|TRBJ1-4|-
TGTGCCAGCAGACGGGGGGGCCAAGGAGTTAATGAAAAACTGTTTTTT
CASRRGGQGVNEKLFF
>TRBV7-3|-|TRBJ2-1|-
TGTGCCAGCAGCCTGCTGGGCAGCGCGCACTACAATGAGCAGTTCTTC
CASSLLGSAHYNEQFF
>TRBV4-1|-|TRBJ1-5|-
TGCGCCAGCAGCCAAGATCGGGGGGCGGGACAGCCCCAGCATTTT
CASSQDRGAGQPQHF
>TRBV5-1|-|TRBJ2-5|-
TGCGCCAGCAGCTTGGGAGGGGAATCGGAGACCCAGTACTTC
CASSLGGESETQYF